Listed here are 28 T cell receptor beta chains from one sample, sequenced in a study of identifying expanded T cells in peripheral blood. The method was immunoSEQ multiplex PCR; TCRdb's version includes in-frame clones alone and lacks a portion of them. The profile shows about 81,000 clones, 84% of them singletons. Sequencing was carried out using blood. The source is a person aged 18-69 years in good health.

This chain joins TRBV10-2 and TRBJ2-5; D not resolved. This CDR3 is built from 14 residues. Trimming removed 0 bases at V and 1 base at J, with 6 bases between. Germline CDR1 WSHSY, CDR2 SAAADI. This CDR3 is CASSESTFQETQYF. The CDR3 DNA sequence: TGCGCCAGCAGTGAGTCGACGTTCCAAGAGACCCAGTACTTC.

The chain is built from TRBV10-3 and TRBJ1-1; 10 bases agree with TRBD1. CDR1 ENHRY and CDR2 SYGVKD come from the germline V gene. This CDR3 comprises 14 residues. Trimming cost V 6 bases and J 6 bases; bases outside gene matches: 7. CDR3 coding DNA: TGTGCCATCAGCGATGGACAGGGGGTGTCTGAAGCTTTCTTT. Its translation: CAISDGQGVSEAFF.

This clone was detected once. The V and J genes are TRBV28 and TRBJ2-7; D remains unclear. Looked up from germline, CDR1 is MDHEN and CDR2 is SYDVKM. V lost 5 bases, J lost 5 bases, and 10 bases lay in between. The CDR3 is 12 amino acids. DNA for the CDR3: TGTGCCAGCAGTCCACTCCGGGACGAGCAGTACTTC. This codes for CASSPLRDEQYF.

V and J are TRBV25-1 and TRBJ1-2; 8 nucleotides agree with TRBD1. The ends lost 0 bases at V and 4 bases at J; junction bases unmatched: 7. The CDR3 is made up of 16 amino acids. Germline values: CDR1 MGHDK, CDR2 SYGVNS. The CDR3 DNA reads as TGTGCCAGCAGTGAATATTCACAGGGGGATGGCTATGGCTACACCTTC. It translates to CASSEYSQGDGYGYTF.

Here the CDR3 reads CASSPSGGRGEKLFF. Here the CDR3 DNA reads TGTGCCAGCAGCCCATCGGGGGGGCGCGGTGAAAAACTGTTTTTT. The V and J genes are TRBV28 and TRBJ1-4; D possibly corresponds to TRBD1 (6 bases). The length of the CDR3 is 15 residues. V gave up 6 bases and J gave up 7 bases, with 18 bases separating them. The germline V gene encodes CDR1 MDHEN and CDR2 SYDVKM.

The V and J genes are TRBV19 and TRBJ1-5; no firm D call. V lost 6 bases and J 1 base, leaving 7 bases between the germline ends. This CDR3 comprises 13 residues. Per germline, CDR1 LNHDA and CDR2 SQIVND (reference sequence). The CDR3 sequence: CASRVGSNQPQHF. In nucleotides, the CDR3 is TGTGCCAGTAGAGTAGGGAGCAATCAGCCCCAGCATTTT.

The V gene is TRBV21-1, the J gene TRBJ2-1. TRBV21-1 is deemed a pseudogene. CDR3 length: 15 residues. The CDR3 sequence: CASSKTASSYNEQFF. CDR3 nucleotides: TGTGCCAGCAGCAAGACGGCCAGCTCCTACAATGAGCAGTTCTTC.

This clone was picked up a small number of times. This chain connects TRBV19 to TRBJ1-2; 7 bases match TRBD1. Trimming at V came to 2 bases and at J to 0 bases, leaving 3 bases not matched to a gene. The CDR3 runs to 15 residues. Germline V lookup: CDR1 LNHDA, CDR2 SQIVND (reference sequence). The CDR3 DNA reads as TGTGCCAGTAGTATACCGGGACAGACTAACTATGGCTACACCTTC. Its translation: CASSIPGQTNYGYTF.

The chain combines TRBV18 with TRBJ2-5; D ambiguous. V was trimmed by 6 bases and J by 9 bases, leaving 11 bases between them. The CDR3 is 11 amino acids. CDR1 and CDR2 from the germline V gene are KGHSH and LQKENI. This CDR3 is CASSLEVAQYF. The CDR3 DNA sequence: TGTGCCAGCTCTCTAGAGGTGGCCCAGTACTTC.

The rearrangement links TRBV28 to TRBJ2-5; D unresolved. Trimming stripped 6 bases from V and 0 bases from J, with 14 bases between. From germline, CDR1 is MDHEN and CDR2 SYDVKM. The CDR3 has 15 amino acids. CDR3 DNA: TGTGCCAGCAGACCCCCTCCGCCGGACCAAGAGACCCAGTACTTC. Translation gives CASRPPPPDQETQYF.

As DNA, the CDR3 is TGTGCCAGCAGTTTACACCGGGACGGTGCCTACGAGCAGTACTTC. It is translated as CASSLHRDGAYEQYF. The chain recombines TRBV28 with TRBJ2-7; D may be TRBD1 or TRBD2 (5 bases each). Germline-derived CDR1 and CDR2 are MDHEN and SYDVKM. This CDR3 has 15 residues. V was cut by 2 bases and J by 2 bases, with 13 bases left in between.

V is TRBV7-2 and J is TRBJ2-1, with TRBD2 identical over 9 bases. This CDR3 spans 15 amino acids. Germline CDR1 reads SGHTA; CDR2 reads FQGNSA. V lost 4 bases and J lost 10; bases outside the gene matches: 11. The CDR3 sequence: CASSSVAGDGREQFF. The CDR3 coding sequence is TGTGCCAGCAGCTCCGTAGCGGGAGATGGAAGGGAGCAGTTCTTC.

This chain connects TRBV28 to TRBJ1-1; 7 nucleotides line up with TRBD1. The CDR3 runs to 14 residues. Germline V CDR1 and CDR2: MDHEN, SYDVKM. V was clipped by 5 bases and J by 6 bases; unmatched bases: 9. This CDR3 reads CASSLQETGAEAFF. The DNA for the CDR3 is TGTGCCAGCAGTCTACAAGAAACAGGGGCTGAAGCTTTCTTT.

The genes are TRBV7-9 and TRBJ1-3; D is ambiguous. Deletions cut 2 bases from V and 8 bases from J, with 13 bases between. This CDR3 has 14 residues. The germline V gene has CDR1 SEHNR and CDR2 FQNEAQ (reference sequence). The CDR3 spells CASSLSQYQDTIYF. The CDR3 DNA follows: TGTGCCAGCAGCTTATCCCAATACCAGGACACCATATATTTT.

CDR3 amino acids: CASSLPDYREVYEQYF. In nucleotides, the CDR3 is TGTGCCAGCAGCTTACCGGACTACCGAGAGGTCTACGAGCAGTACTTC. The chain joins TRBV7-8 to TRBJ2-7; possibly TRBD2 for D (6 bases). Trimming took 2 bases from V and 3 from J, leaving 17 bases between them. The CDR3 runs 16 residues. Germline V gives CDR1 SGHVS, CDR2 FQNEAQ. Complete variable domain (other parts from reference TRBV7-8 and TRBJ2-7): GAGVSQSPRYKVAKRGQDVALRCDPISGHVSLFWYQQALGQGPEFLTYFQNEAQLDKSGLPSDRFFAERPEGSVSTLKIQRTQQEDSAVYLCASSLPDYREVYEQYFGPGTRLTVT.

The V and J genes are TRBV5-1 and TRBJ2-5; 8 bases align to TRBD1. The CDR3 sequence is 13 residues long. CDR1 is SGHRS, CDR2 YFSETQ, per germline. V shed 7 bases, J shed 4 bases, and the junction held 6 bases outside the gene matches. The DNA of the CDR3 is TGCGCCAGCGACCCCGACAGGGGAGAGACCCAGTACTTC. Amino acid sequence: CASDPDRGETQYF.

V usage is TRBV7-9 and J usage is TRBJ1-3; D is ambiguous. Looked up from germline, CDR1 is SEHNR and CDR2 is FQNEAQ (reference sequence). Trimming shortened V by 6 bases and J by 0 bases, and 12 bases separated the two germline ends. This CDR3 has 15 residues. The CDR3, as DNA: TGTGCCAGCAGTTTAACCTGGGACTCTGGAAACACCATATATTTT. Translated, it gives CASSLTWDSGNTIYF.

The genes are TRBV9 and TRBJ2-2; 11 bases agree with TRBD2. The V gene end was trimmed by 2 bases and the J gene end by 6 bases; junction bases not matched to a gene: 3. The CDR3 consists of 15 residues. The germline V gene encodes CDR1 SGDLS and CDR2 YYNGEE. DNA of the CDR3: TGTGCCAGCAGCGTGAGACTAGCGGGACCCGGGGAGCTGTTTTTT. Its protein product is CASSVRLAGPGELFF.

On this clone itself: At one end, the junction sequence differs from germline, possibly due to a read error. The V and J genes are TRBV11-2 and TRBJ1-2, with TRBD1 identical over 7 bases. CDR1 and CDR2 (germline): SGHAT, FQNNGV. The CDR3 covers 13 residues. The CDR3 spells CASSLDRDYGYTF. Written as DNA, the CDR3 is TGTGCCAGCAGCCTAGACAGGGACTATGGCTACACCTTC.

The J gene is TRBJ2-7, the V gene TRBV2, with D possibly matching TRBD2 (6 bases). Germline CDR1 is SNHLY and CDR2 is FYNNEI. V lost 5 bases and J lost 7, with 24 bases in between. This CDR3 contains 16 residues. CDR3 nucleotide sequence: TGTGCCAGCAGTCTAGTCGCGCGGGCTAGCGCAGGGGAGCAGTACTTC. Amino acids: CASSLVARASAGEQYF.

This rearrangement joins TRBV19 to TRBJ1-1; TRBD1 matches 8 bases. The CDR3 is made up of 17 amino acids. Germline CDR1 and CDR2: LNHDA and SQIVND (reference sequence). V dropped 5 bases and J dropped 0; count of bases not matched to a gene: 11. This CDR3 reads CASSAQGAQYMNTEAFF. In nucleotides, the CDR3 is TGTGCCAGTAGTGCGCAGGGGGCCCAGTACATGAACACTGAAGCTTTCTTT. Full variable domain (outside the CDR3, taken from reference TRBV19 and TRBJ1-1): DGGITQSPKYLFRKEGQNVTLSCEQNLNHDAMYWYRQDPGQGLRLIYYSQIVNDFQKGDIAEGYSVSREKKESFPLTVTSAQKNPTAFYLCASSAQGAQYMNTEAFFGQGTRLTVV.

This clone has only one observation. The chain combines TRBV4-1 with TRBJ1-2; 10 positions agree with TRBD1. The CDR3 totals 15 residues. Per germline, CDR1 MGHRA and CDR2 YSYEKL. The trim removed 3 bases at V and 6 bases at J, leaving 7 bases unmatched. The CDR3, as DNA: TGCGCCAGCAGCCACCGGGACAGGGGCAAGAATGGCTACACCTTC. Encoded protein: CASSHRDRGKNGYTF.

The V and J genes are TRBV4-1 and TRBJ2-1; the D gene is possibly TRBD1 (6 bases). With 0 bases removed from V and 0 bases from J, the gap between germline ends came to 12 bases. Germline V gives CDR1 MGHRA, CDR2 YSYEKL. The CDR3 runs to 17 residues. The CDR3 DNA reads as TGCGCCAGCAGCCAAGACTCCGGGACACCCTCCTACAATGAGCAGTTCTTC. Its translation is CASSQDSGTPSYNEQFF.

The CDR3 DNA is TGTGCCATCAGCGCAGGGGGCGGCAATCAGCCCCAGCATTTT. It translates to CAISAGGGNQPQHF. This sequence joins TRBV10-3 and TRBJ1-5, with TRBD1 matching 8 bases. J lost 2 bases, V lost 6 bases, and 3 bases had no gene match. The CDR3 length is 14 residues. Germline CDR1 ENHRY, CDR2 SYGVKD.

The chain links TRBV4-1 to TRBJ1-5; the D gene is possibly TRBD1 (6 bases). Trimming took 0 bases from V and 3 from J, leaving 9 bases between them. Germline V gene sequence: CDR1 MGHRA, CDR2 YSYEKL. The CDR3 sequence is 15 residues long. The CDR3 here is CASSQDTGTNQPQHF. In nucleotides, the CDR3 is TGCGCCAGCAGCCAAGATACAGGGACCAATCAGCCCCAGCATTTT.

The chain carries TRBV12-5 and TRBJ2-1; no clear D. This CDR3 contains 14 residues. Per germline, CDR1 LGHNT and CDR2 FRNRAP. The ends were cut back, 4 bases at V and 6 bases at J, with 13 bases in the middle. Written as DNA, the CDR3 is TGTGCTAGTGGTTCTTCTAGTTCGGGCAATGAGCAGTTCTTC. The encoded protein is CASGSSSSGNEQFF. The complete variable domain, with remaining parts taken from reference TRBV12-5 and TRBJ2-1, reads DARVTQTPRHKVTEMGQEVTMRCQPILGHNTVFWYRQTMMQGLELLAYFRNRAPLDDSGMPKDRFSAEMPDATLATLKIQPSEPRDSAVYFCASGSSSSGNEQFFGPGTRLTVL.

The gene calls are TRBV7-3 and TRBJ2-7; TRBD1 agrees at 8 bases. Trimming cost V 5 bases and J 4 bases; bases outside gene matches: 10. Germline CDR1 reads SGHTA; CDR2 reads FQGTGA. This CDR3 region has 15 residues. The CDR3, as DNA: TGTGCCAGCAGCCATGAAGGGACAGGTGTTTACGAGCAGTACTTC. Translation: CASSHEGTGVYEQYF.

This chain connects TRBV10-1 to TRBJ2-7, with D hard to call. The CDR3 sequence is 10 residues long. From germline, CDR1 is WNHNN and CDR2 SYGVQD (reference sequence). V lost 5 bases and J lost 6, with 5 bases in between. CDR3 in amino acids: CASSWGEQYF. The CDR3 bases are TGCGCCAGCAGTTGGGGCGAGCAGTACTTC.